This T cell receptor beta chain is from a study of T cell responses to AZD1222 COVID-19 vaccine (dated by TCRdb to the early 2020s). General notes on the study: A total of over 230 trial participants underwent TCR sequencing, of whom approximately 200 had received two doses of AZD1222 and some 25 had received two doses of the MenACWY control vaccine. Trial participants were enrolled by age into 18-55, 56-69 and 70-plus year subgroups, with 148, 28 and 57 TCR-sequenced participants respectively. Overall study results and their limits: After two AZD1222 doses, spike-specific TCR breadth and depth were significantly higher than at day 0 and than in MenACWY recipients. The vaccine-associated CD4 TCRs covered the entire spike protein, and the dominant responses fell in regions 160-218 and 743-854. In the small 56-69-year group, the increase in depth fell short of significance, most likely because of low power. Participants were mostly white British, with more females than males. The authors suggested clonal diversity may have been underestimated. Epitopes outside the regions mutated in the B.1.351 and B.1.1.7 variants were reportedly recognized by nearly half of the unique spike-specific TCRs. Conclusions about previously exposed vaccinees are limited, since just five to seven AZD1222 recipients were seropositive for SARS-CoV-2 at baseline. Because no samples from the day 14 peak response were available, repertoires could be characterized only after the peak T cell response.

The sample's time point label, in plain terms: about 28 days (+/-7) after the second vaccine dose. AZD1222 recipients whose second dose came at about 4 weeks and those whose second dose came at about 12 weeks were combined into one group, since spike-specific TCR depth and breadth did not differ between the two schedules. Samples from vaccinated people were obtained from the UK trials COV001 and COV002, which included a single-blind randomized controlled phase 2/3 trial of AZD1222 (ChAdOx1 nCoV-19) in healthy adults. For TCRbeta chain sequencing, PBMC samples were collected from trial participants at day 0 and at day 28 after the second dose. Remarks on this clone: Its target antigen remains unknown. One base away there is no much larger clone; base qualities are not given.

CDR1 and CDR2 (SGHDT, YYEEEE) derive from the germline V gene. The CDR3 numbers 16 residues from cysteine through phenylalanine. The entry retains the CDR3 DNA only, 48 bases that are in frame from base 1. V loses 0 bases at its end and J loses 3 bases; junction bases beyond the gene matches: 7. The CDR3 regions of human TCRbeta chains were analyzed by immunosequencing. On the authors' methods: Repertoire TCRs were checked for matches against a reference library of SARS-CoV-2-specific TCRs that had been generated using the MIRA antigen-specificity platform. Breadth was defined as the fraction of unique TCRs that were SARS-CoV-2-associated. Depth was defined as the fraction of total T cells that were SARS-CoV-2-associated. Using the MIRA data, each spike-specific TCR was assigned both to the spike region to which the TCR was reactive and to a CD4 or CD8 class. Log10-transformed breadth and depth values were compared by one-way ANOVA with Sidak's multiple comparisons tests. What TCRdb holds here is the immuneACCESS table cut down to in-frame rearrangements. Part of the clones is not present; checked against another copy, under half of the missing clones reflect an unresolved V gene, and the others are unexplained. That table is the source of V, J and clone size, and D and trimming were worked out from the DNA. The sample records roughly 120,000 clones, roughly 86% of which are singletons. The ten biggest clones cover under 20% of the sample.

The V and J genes are TRBV5-6 and TRBJ1-1; TRBD1 aligns with 8 central bases. The clonotype was recovered from an adult who received the AZD1222 COVID-19 vaccine. Sequenced here: peripheral blood, sampled 28 days after the second AZD1222 dose. Read as DNA, the sequence is TGTGCCAGCAGCTTGGCAGGGGGCGTATATGACACTGAAGCTTTCTTT. Translation gives CASSLAGGVYDTEAFF.